This note documents a single T cell receptor beta chain sequence. Its antigen is as yet unknown. This entry belongs to a study of cytomegalovirus exposure and HLA in healthy donors. Study summary: Roughly 180 million T cells yielded under 130 million unique TCR beta sequences in earlier analysis. General study findings and limits: A cluster of highly shared sequence variants was likely a sequencing artifact. The classifier reportedly diagnosed cytomegalovirus status with high specificity and sensitivity. Researchers counted some 150 TCR beta chains as cytomegalovirus-associated.

Per the germline V gene, CDR1 is KGHSH and CDR2 is LQKENI. Unmatched junction bases numbered 6, after V lost 6 bases and J lost 4 bases. The CDR3 extends over 14 amino acids. The PCR used 60 Vbeta and 13 Jbeta primers. Method: immunoSEQ multiplex PCR; TCRdb's copy keeps in-frame clones and lacks some. The sample contains about 160,000 clones, 80% of which appear only once. The chain uses TRBV18 and TRBJ1-2; 9 bases match TRBD1. Material: PBMCs. This TCR was recovered from a man aged 25 to 40 in good health and CMV-seronegative. The CDR3 DNA reads TGTGCCAGCTCCGGGACAGGGATTCGCTATGGCTACACCTTC. Its protein product is CASSGTGIRYGYTF. Filled out from reference TRBV18 and TRBJ1-2, the complete variable domain reads NAGVMQNPRHLVRRRGQEARLRCSPMKGHSHVYWYRQLPEEGLKFMVYLQKENIIDESGMPKERFSAEFPKEGPSILRIQQVVRGDSAAYFCASSGTGIRYGYTFGSGTRLTVV.